The 3 T cell receptor beta chains listed next were all sequenced from one sample in a study of CD8 T cells in Susac syndrome. cDNA came from about 0.51 to 1 ug RNA primed by random hexamers. TCRdb reprocessed the immunoSEQ multiplex PCR reads via MiXCR and lists one record per CDR3 protein. The sample has 100,000 to 150,000 distinct CDR3 sequences, more than 80% seen once. Sequencing input: CD8+ T cells from PBMCs. These TCRs come from a human donor with multiple sclerosis.

The chain employs TRBV11-2 and TRBJ2-1; 9 bases match TRBD1. Trimming cost V 1 base and J 8 bases; bases outside gene matches: 3. Germline V gene data show CDR1 as SGHAT and CDR2 as FQNNGV. The CDR3 is 14 residues long. CDR3: CASSLGQGGHEQFF. The CDR3 DNA follows: TGTGCCAGCAGCTTAGGACAGGGGGGGCATGAGCAGTTCTTC.

V and J are TRBV5-4 and TRBJ1-2; 9 bases align to TRBD1. V was pared by 4 bases and J by 5 bases, with 9 bases of the junction left unmatched. The germline V gene encodes CDR1 SGHNT and CDR2 YYREEE (reference sequence). The CDR3 runs to 15 residues. The CDR3 DNA follows: TGTGCCAGCAGCCGTACCGGGACAGGGATTTATGGCTACACCTTC. This encodes CASSRTGTGIYGYTF.

The chain employs TRBV7-2 and TRBJ2-7, with 7 positions matching TRBD2. Per germline, CDR1 SGHTA and CDR2 FQGNSA. V shed 1 base and J 4 bases; nucleotides not matched to a gene: 13. The CDR3 loop spans 17 amino acids. CDR3 amino acids: CASSLGPPGRADYEQYV. The CDR3 DNA sequence: TGTGCCAGCAGCTTAGGTCCCCCGGGGAGGGCCGATTACGAGCAGTACGTC.